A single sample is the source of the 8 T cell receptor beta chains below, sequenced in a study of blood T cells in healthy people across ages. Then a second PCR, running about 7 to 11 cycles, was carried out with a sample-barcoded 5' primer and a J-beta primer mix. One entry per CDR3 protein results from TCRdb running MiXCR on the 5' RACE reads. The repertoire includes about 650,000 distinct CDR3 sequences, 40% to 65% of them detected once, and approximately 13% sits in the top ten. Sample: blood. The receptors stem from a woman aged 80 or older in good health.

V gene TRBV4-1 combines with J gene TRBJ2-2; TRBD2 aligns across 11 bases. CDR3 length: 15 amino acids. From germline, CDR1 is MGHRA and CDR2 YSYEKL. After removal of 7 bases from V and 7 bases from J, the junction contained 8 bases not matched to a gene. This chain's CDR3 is CASKSLAGVLGELFF. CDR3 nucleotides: TGCGCCAGCAAGTCACTAGCGGGGGTCCTCGGGGAGCTGTTTTTT.

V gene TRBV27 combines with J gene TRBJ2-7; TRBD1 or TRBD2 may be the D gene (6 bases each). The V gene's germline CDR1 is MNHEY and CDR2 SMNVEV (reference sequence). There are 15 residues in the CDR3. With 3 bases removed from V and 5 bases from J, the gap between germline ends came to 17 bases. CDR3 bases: TGTGCCAGCAGTTTTATACGGGGGCCTTGGGACGAGCAGTACTTC. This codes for CASSFIRGPWDEQYF.

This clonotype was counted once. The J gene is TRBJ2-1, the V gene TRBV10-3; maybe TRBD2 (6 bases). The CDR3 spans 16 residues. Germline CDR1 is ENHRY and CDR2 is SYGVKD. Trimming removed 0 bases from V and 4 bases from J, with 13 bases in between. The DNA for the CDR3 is TGTGCCATCAGTGAGTCGAGTAGCGGAATTTACAATGAGCAGTTCTTC. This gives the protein CAISESSSGIYNEQFF.

The CDR3 sequence is CASSLESGAKPYEQYF. DNA of the CDR3: TGCGCCAGCAGCTTGGAGTCTGGGGCCAAACCCTACGAGCAGTACTTC. This chain joins TRBV5-1 and TRBJ2-7, with D perhaps TRBD1 (5 bases). The CDR3 totals 16 residues. V lost 0 bases and J 2 bases, leaving 15 bases between the germline ends. CDR1 is SGHRS, CDR2 YFSETQ, per germline.

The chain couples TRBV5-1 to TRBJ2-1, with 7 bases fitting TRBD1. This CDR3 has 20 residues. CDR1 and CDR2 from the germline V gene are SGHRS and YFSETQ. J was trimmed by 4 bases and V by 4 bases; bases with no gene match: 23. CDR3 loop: CASSPQGDRQTKNLYNEQFF. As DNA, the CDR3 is TGCGCCAGCAGCCCCCAGGGGGACAGACAAACAAAAAACCTTTACAATGAGCAGTTCTTC.

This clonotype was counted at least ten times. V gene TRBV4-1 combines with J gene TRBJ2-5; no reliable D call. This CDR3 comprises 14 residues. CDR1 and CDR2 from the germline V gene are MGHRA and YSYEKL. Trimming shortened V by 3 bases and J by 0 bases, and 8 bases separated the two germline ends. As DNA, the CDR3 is TGCGCCAGCAGCCACACCGTGTACCAAGAGACCCAGTACTTC. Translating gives CASSHTVYQETQYF.

The CDR3 loop reads CANQEDRAANNEQYF. The CDR3 DNA reads TGTGCCAACCAAGAAGACAGAGCAGCTAATAACGAGCAGTACTTC. The rearrangement uses TRBV6-4 and TRBJ2-4, with D possibly being TRBD1 (5 bases). The J call is doubtful: the DNA matches TRBJ2-7 better. Germline V CDR1 and CDR2: MRHNA, SNTAGT. The CDR3 is 15 amino acids.

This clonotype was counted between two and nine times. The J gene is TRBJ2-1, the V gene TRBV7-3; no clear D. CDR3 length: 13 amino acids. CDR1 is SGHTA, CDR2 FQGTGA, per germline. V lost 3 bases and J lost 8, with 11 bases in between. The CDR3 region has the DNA TGTGCCAGCAGCTTGTGGGGTGAATATGAGCAGTTCTTC. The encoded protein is CASSLWGEYEQFF.